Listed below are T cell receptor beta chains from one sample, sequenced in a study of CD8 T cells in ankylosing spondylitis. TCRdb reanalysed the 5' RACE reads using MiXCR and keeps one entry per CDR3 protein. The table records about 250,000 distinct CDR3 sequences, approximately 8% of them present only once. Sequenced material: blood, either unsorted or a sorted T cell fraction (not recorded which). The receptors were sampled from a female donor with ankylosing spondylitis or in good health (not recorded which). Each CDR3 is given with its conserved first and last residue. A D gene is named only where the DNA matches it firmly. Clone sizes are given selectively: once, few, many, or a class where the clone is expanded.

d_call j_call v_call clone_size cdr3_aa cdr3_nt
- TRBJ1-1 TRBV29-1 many CSVEGLDRRMDTEAFF TGCAGCGTTGAAGGCCTAGACAGACGGATGGACACTGAAGCTTTCTTT
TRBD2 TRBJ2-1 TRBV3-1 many CASSPRLAGVNEQFF TGTGCCAGCAGCCCGCGACTAGCGGGCGTCAATGAGCAGTTCTTC
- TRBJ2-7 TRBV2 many CATALSYEQYF TGTGCCACGGCGCTGTCCTACGAGCAGTACTTC
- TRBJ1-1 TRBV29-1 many CSVEEPNTEAFF TGCAGCGTTGAAGAGCCGAACACTGAAGCTTTCTTT
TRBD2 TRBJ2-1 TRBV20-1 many CSASPHDLSGRIEQFF TGCAGTGCTAGTCCTCACGACCTTAGCGGGAGGATTGAGCAGTTCTTC
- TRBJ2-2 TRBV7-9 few CASSLKDSNTGELFF TGTGCCAGCAGCCTTAAGGACTCGAACACCGGGGAGCTGTTTTTT
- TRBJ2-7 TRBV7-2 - CASSSPVPDSRSEQYF TGTGCCAGCAGCTCTCCGGTCCCCGATTCAAGATCCGAGCAGTACTTC
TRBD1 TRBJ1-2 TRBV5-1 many CASSTGGNYGYTF TGCGCCAGCAGCACAGGGGGCAACTATGGCTACACCTTC
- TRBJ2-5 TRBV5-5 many CASTLGRVQETQYF TGTGCCAGCACCTTGGGCCGGGTACAAGAGACCCAGTACTTC
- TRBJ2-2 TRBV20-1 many CSARDLRAGELFF TGCAGTGCTAGAGACCTCAGGGCCGGGGAGCTGTTTTTT
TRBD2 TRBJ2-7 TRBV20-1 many CSASGGLAGVMDEQYF TGCAGTGCTAGTGGGGGGCTAGCGGGAGTAATGGACGAGCAGTACTTC
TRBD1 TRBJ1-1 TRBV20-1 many CSALDRAGTEAFF TGCAGTGCGCTCGACAGGGCGGGCACTGAAGCTTTCTTT
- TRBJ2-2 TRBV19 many CASFPNGLNTGELFF TGTGCCAGTTTCCCAAACGGGCTTAACACCGGGGAGCTGTTTTTT
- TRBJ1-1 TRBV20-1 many CSARDGGRTEAFF TGCAGTGCTAGAGACGGGGGGAGGACTGAAGCTTTCTTT
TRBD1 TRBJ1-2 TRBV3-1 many CASSRGQAGGYTF TGTGCCAGCAGCCGCGGACAGGCCGGTGGCTACACCTTC
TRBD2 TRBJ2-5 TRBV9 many CASSRASGVGWGETQYF TGTGCCAGCAGCAGGGCTAGCGGAGTCGGGTGGGGAGAGACCCAGTACTTC
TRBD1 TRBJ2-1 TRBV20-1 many CSARTAGGQFF TGCAGTGCTAGAACGGCAGGGGGGCAGTTCTTC
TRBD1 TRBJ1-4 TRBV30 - CAWSRRGGQGLGTNEKLFF TGTGCCTGGAGTAGGCGTGGGGGACAGGGGTTGGGCACTAATGAAAAACTGTTTTTT
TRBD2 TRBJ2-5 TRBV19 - CASSIAAGGETQYF TGTGCCAGTAGTATAGCCGCGGGAGGGGAGACCCAGTACTTC
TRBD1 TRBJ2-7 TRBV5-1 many CASSPPGQGASYEQYF TGCGCCAGCAGCCCGCCGGGGCAGGGGGCCTCCTACGAGCAGTACTTC
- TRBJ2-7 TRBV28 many CASTQGHSYEQYF TGTGCCAGCACACAGGGACATTCCTACGAGCAGTACTTC
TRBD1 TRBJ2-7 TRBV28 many CASSPRQGVSWEQYF TGTGCCAGCAGTCCAAGACAGGGTGTAAGTTGGGAGCAGTACTTC
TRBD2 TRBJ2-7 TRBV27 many CASRGTMDSYEQYF TGTGCCAGCAGGGGGACTATGGACTCCTACGAGCAGTACTTC
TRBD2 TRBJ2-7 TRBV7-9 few CASSQTTSASYEQYF TGTGCCAGCAGCCAAACGACTAGCGCCTCCTACGAGCAGTACTTC
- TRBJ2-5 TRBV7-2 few CASSTSLQETQYF TGTGCCAGCAGCACCTCCTTACAAGAGACCCAGTACTTC
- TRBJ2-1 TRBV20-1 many CSATYPRGVEQFF TGCAGTGCAACTTACCCAAGAGGGGTTGAGCAGTTCTTC
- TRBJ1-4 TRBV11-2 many CASSHGQNNEKLFF TGTGCCAGCAGCCACGGACAGAATAATGAAAAACTGTTTTTT
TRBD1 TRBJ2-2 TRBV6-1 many CASKGDRGIGELFF TGTGCCAGCAAGGGGGACAGGGGGATCGGGGAGCTGTTTTTT